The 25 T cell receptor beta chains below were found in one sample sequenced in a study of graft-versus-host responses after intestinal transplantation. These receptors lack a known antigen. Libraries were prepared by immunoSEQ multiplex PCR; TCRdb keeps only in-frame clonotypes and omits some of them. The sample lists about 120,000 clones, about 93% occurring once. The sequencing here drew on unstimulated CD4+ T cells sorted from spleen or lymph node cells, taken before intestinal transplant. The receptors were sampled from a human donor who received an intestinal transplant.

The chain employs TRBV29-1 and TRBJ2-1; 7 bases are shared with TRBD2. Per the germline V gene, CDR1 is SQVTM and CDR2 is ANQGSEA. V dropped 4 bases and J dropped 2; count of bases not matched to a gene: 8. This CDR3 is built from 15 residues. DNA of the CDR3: TGCAGCGTTGGCGGGAGTCCGTCGACCTACAATGAGCAGTTCTTC. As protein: CSVGGSPSTYNEQFF.

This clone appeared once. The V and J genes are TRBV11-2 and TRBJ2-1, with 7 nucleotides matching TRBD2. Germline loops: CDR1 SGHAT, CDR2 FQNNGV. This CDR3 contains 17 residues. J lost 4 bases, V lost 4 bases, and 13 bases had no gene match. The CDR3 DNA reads TGTGCCAGCAGCTCCGGACCTATTAGCGGGCTATACAATGAGCAGTTCTTC. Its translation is CASSSGPISGLYNEQFF.

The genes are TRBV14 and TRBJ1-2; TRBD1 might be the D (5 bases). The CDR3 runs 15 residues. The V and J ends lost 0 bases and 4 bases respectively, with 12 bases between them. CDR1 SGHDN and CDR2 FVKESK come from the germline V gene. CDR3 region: CASSQEDWRGYGYTF. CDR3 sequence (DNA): TGTGCCAGCAGCCAAGAGGACTGGAGGGGCTATGGCTACACCTTC.

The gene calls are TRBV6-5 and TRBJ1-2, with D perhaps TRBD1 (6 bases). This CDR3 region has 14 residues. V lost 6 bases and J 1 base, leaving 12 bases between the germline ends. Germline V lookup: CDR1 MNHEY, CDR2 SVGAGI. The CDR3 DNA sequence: TGTGCCAGCAGGGCGGGGGGGCTTAACTATGGCTACACCTTC. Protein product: CASRAGGLNYGYTF.

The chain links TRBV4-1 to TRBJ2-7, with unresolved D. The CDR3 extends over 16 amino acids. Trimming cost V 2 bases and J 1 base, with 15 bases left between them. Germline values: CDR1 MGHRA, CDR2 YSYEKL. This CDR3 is CASSQPQELGSYEQYF. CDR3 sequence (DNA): TGCGCCAGCAGCCAACCCCAGGAGCTGGGATCCTACGAGCAGTACTTC.

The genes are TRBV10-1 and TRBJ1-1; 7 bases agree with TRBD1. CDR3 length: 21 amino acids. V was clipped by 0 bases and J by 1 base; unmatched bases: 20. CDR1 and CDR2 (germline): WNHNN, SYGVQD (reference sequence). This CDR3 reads CASSESVVAHLPTGTNTEAFF. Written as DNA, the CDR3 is TGCGCCAGCAGTGAGTCCGTGGTCGCCCACCTCCCGACAGGGACGAACACTGAAGCTTTCTTT.

The CDR3 bases are TGTGCCAGCAGTTCAGGGAAGTGGACCGGGGAGCTGTTTTTT. It specifies CASSSGKWTGELFF. The chain links TRBV28 to TRBJ2-2; D is perhaps TRBD1 (5 bases). Trimming removed 4 bases from V and 5 bases from J, with 11 bases in between. The germline gives CDR1 MDHEN, CDR2 SYDVKM. This CDR3 has 14 residues. Filled out from reference TRBV28 and TRBJ2-2, the complete variable domain reads DVKVTQSSRYLVKRTGEKVFLECVQDMDHENMFWYRQDPGLGLRLIYFSYDVKMKEKGDIPEGYSVSREKKERFSLILESASTNQTSMYLCASSSGKWTGELFFGEGSRLTVL.

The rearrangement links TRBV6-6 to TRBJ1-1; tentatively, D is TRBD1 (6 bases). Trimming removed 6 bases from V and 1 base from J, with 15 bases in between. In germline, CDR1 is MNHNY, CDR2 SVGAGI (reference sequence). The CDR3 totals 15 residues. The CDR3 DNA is TGTGCCAGCAGCCGGGGGGCAGGGGCGAACACTGAAGCTTTCTTT. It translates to CASSRGAGANTEAFF.

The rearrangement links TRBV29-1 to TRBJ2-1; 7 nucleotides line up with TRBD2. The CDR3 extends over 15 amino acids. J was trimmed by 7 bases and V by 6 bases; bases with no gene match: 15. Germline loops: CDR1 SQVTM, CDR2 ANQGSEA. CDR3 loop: CSVREGQGGQNEQFF. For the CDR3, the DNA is TGCAGCGTCCGAGAGGGGCAGGGAGGGCAGAATGAGCAGTTCTTC.

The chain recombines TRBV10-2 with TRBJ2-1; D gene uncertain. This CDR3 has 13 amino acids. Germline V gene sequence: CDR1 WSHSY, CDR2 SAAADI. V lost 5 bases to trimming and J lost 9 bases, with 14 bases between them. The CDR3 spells CASSSEPRSEQFF. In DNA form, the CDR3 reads TGCGCCAGCAGTTCGGAGCCACGCAGTGAGCAGTTCTTC.

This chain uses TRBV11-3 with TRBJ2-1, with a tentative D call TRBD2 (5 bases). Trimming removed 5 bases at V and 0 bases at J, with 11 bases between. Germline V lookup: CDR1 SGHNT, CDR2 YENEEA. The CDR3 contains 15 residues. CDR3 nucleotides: TGTGCCAGCAGCCAGGACTCCCCCTCCTACAATGAGCAGTTCTTC. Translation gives CASSQDSPSYNEQFF.

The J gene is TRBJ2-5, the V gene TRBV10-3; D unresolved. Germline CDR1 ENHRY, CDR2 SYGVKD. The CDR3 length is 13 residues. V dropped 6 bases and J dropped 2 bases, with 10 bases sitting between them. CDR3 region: CAIRPVFQETQYF. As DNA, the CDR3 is TGTGCCATCAGGCCAGTGTTTCAAGAGACCCAGTACTTC.

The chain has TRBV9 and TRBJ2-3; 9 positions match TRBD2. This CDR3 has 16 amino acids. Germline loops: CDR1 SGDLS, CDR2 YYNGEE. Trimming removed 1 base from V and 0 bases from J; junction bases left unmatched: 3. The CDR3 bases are TGTGCCAGCAGCGTATACGCGGGAGGGAGCACAGATACGCAGTATTTT. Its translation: CASSVYAGGSTDTQYF.

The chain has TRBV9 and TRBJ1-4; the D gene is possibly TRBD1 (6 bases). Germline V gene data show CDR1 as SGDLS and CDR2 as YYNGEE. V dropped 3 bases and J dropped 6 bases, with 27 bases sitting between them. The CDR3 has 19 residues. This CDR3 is CASSASNTRGVRVDEKLFF. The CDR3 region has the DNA TGTGCCAGCAGCGCCTCGAACACGAGGGGGGTTCGTGTGGATGAAAAACTGTTTTTT.

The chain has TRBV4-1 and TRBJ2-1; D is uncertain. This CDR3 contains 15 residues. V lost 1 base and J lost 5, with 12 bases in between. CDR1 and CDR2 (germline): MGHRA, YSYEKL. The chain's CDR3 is CASSQGGRLNNEQFF. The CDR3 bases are TGCGCCAGCAGCCAAGGAGGTCGACTCAACAATGAGCAGTTCTTC.

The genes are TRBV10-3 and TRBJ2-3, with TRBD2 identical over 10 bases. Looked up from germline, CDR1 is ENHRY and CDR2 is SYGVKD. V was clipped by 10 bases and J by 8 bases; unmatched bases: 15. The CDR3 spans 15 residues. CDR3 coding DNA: TGTGCCACCCTCCCTAGCGGGAGTTCAGCAGGTACGCAGTATTTT. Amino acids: CATLPSGSSAGTQYF.

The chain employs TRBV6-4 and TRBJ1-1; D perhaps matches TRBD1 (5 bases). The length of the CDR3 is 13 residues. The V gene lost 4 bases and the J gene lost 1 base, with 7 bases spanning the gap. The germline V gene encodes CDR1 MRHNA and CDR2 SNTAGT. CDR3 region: CASSAGGNTEAFF. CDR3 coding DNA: TGTGCCAGCAGTGCGGGGGGGAACACTGAAGCTTTCTTT.

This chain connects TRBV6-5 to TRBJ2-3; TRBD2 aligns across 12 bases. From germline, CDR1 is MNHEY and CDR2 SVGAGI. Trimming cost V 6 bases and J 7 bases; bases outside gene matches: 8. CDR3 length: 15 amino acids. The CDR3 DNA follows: TGTGCCAGCAGCCTCCTCCTAGCGGGAGGGAATACGCAGTATTTT. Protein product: CASSLLLAGGNTQYF.

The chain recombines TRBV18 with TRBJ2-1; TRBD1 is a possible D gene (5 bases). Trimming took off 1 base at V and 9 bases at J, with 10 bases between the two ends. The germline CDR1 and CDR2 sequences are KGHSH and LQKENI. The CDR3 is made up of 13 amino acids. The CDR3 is CASSPLGPGEQFF. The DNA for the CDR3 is TGTGCCAGCTCACCACTGGGGCCCGGTGAGCAGTTCTTC.

The CDR3 reads CASTLAGGLYNEQFF. CDR3 bases: TGTGCCAGCACGTTGGCGGGAGGGCTGTACAATGAGCAGTTCTTC. The chain joins TRBV7-3 to TRBJ2-1, with 9 positions matching TRBD2. Germline lookup yields CDR1 SGHTA and CDR2 FQGTGA. The CDR3 contains 15 residues. After removal of 7 bases from V and 4 bases from J, the junction contained 8 bases not matched to a gene.

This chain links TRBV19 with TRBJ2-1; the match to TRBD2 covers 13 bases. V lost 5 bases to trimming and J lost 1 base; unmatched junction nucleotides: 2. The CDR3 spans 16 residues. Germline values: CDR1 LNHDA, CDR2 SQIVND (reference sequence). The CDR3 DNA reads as TGTGCCAGTAGTTCGACTAGCGGGAGGTCCTACAATGAGCAGTTCTTC. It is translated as CASSSTSGRSYNEQFF.

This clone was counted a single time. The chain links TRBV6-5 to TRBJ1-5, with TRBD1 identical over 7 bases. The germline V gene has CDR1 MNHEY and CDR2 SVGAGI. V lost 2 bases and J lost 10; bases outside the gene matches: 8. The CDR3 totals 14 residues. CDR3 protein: CASSYGQGVDPQHF. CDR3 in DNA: TGTGCCAGCAGTTACGGTCAGGGGGTTGATCCCCAGCATTTT.

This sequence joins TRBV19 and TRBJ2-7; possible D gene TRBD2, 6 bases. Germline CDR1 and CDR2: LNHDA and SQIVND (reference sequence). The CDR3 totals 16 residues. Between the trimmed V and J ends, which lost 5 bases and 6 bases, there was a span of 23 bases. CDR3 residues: CASSSPERGRRGEQYF. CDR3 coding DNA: TGTGCCAGTAGTTCGCCGGAGAGAGGGAGGCGTGGCGAGCAGTACTTC.

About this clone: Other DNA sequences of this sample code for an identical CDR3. The CDR3 nucleotides are TGTGCCAGCTCACCACAGGGTCCATACGAGCAGTACTTC. Protein: CASSPQGPYEQYF. This rearrangement joins TRBV18 to TRBJ2-7; D not certain. This CDR3 region has 13 residues. Germline V gives CDR1 KGHSH, CDR2 LQKENI. With 1 base removed from V and 4 bases from J, the gap between germline ends came to 8 bases.

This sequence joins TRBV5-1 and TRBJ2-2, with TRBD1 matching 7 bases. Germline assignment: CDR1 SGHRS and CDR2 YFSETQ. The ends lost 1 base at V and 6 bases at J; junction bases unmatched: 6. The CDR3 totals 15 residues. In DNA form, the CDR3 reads TGCGCCAGCAGCTTGACGTGGCAGGGGGCCGGGGAGCTGTTTTTT. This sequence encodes CASSLTWQGAGELFF. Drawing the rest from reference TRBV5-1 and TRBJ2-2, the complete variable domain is KAGVTQTPRYLIKTRGQQVTLSCSPISGHRSVSWYQQTPGQGLQFLFEYFSETQRNKGNFPGRFSGRQFSNSRSEMNVSTLELGDSALYLCASSLTWQGAGELFFGEGSRLTVL.